This TCR beta chain was obtained from a study of cytotoxic CD8 clonotypes in ibrutinib-treated CLL. The germline gives CDR1 LNHDA, CDR2 SQIVND (reference sequence). The length of the CDR3 is 15 residues. Profiling relied on immunoSEQ multiplex PCR, and the TCRdb table lists in-frame clones only, not all of them. This sample has just over 200,000 clones, with 60% to 80% found just once. About this clone itself: An end of the junction differs from the germline gene, which may be a read error.

The TCR originated in a human donor with chronic lymphocytic leukemia. The chain links TRBV19 to TRBJ2-7; TRBD1 agrees at 8 bases. The sequencing here drew on PBMCs, taken after 12 months of ibrutinib treatment. CDR3 in amino acids: CASSQSGQAPYGQYF. The CDR3 bases are TGTGCCAGTAGTCAGTCGGGACAGGCCCCCTACGGGCAGTACTTC.